Following are 18 T cell receptor beta chains from one sample sequenced in a study of cytomegalovirus exposure and HLA in healthy donors. Researchers ran the PCR with 60 Vbeta and 13 Jbeta primers. Libraries were prepared by immunoSEQ multiplex PCR; TCRdb keeps only in-frame clonotypes and omits some of them. This table has 65,000 to 85,000 clones, 86% appearing once. Sequenced sample: PBMCs. These receptors came from a woman in her thirties in good health and CMV-seronegative.

V and J are TRBV19 and TRBJ1-1; D is undetermined. Trimming left V 3 bases short and J 3 bases short, with 8 bases between. The germline V gene encodes CDR1 LNHDA and CDR2 SQIVND (reference sequence). The CDR3 spans 13 residues. CDR3 nucleotide sequence: TGTGCCAGTAGTATCTTCGGGGACACTGAAGCTTTCTTT. Translated, it gives CASSIFGDTEAFF.

In DNA form, the CDR3 reads TGTGCCAGCAGCTTAGTGGCGGGCACAAGCTCCTACAATGAGCAGTTCTTC. The encoded protein is CASSLVAGTSSYNEQFF. The chain carries TRBV7-2 and TRBJ2-1, with D possibly being TRBD2 (5 bases). This CDR3 is built from 17 residues. Trimming stripped 1 base from V and 0 bases from J, with 13 bases between. Germline CDR1 and CDR2: SGHTA and FQGNSA. The variable domain in full, completed from reference TRBV7-2 and TRBJ2-1, reads GAGVSQSPSNKVTEKGKDVELRCDPISGHTALYWYRQSLGQGLEFLIYFQGNSAPDKSGLPSDRFSAERTGGSVSTLTIQRTQQEDSAVYLCASSLVAGTSSYNEQFFGPGTRLTVL.

The V call is TRBV21-1, the J call TRBJ2-3; TRBD2 is the table's D call and was not checked against the DNA. TRBV21-1 is listed as a pseudogene. CDR3 length: 19 amino acids. CDR3 sequence: CASSNAALAGGISTDTQYF. The DNA of the CDR3 is TGTGCCAGCAGCAATGCAGCACTAGCGGGAGGGATAAGCACAGATACGCAGTATTTT.

The chain employs TRBV6-5 and TRBJ2-4; perhaps TRBD2 as D (6 bases). Trimming took off 6 bases at V and 0 bases at J, with 12 bases between the two ends. The germline CDR1 and CDR2 sequences are MNHEY and SVGAGI. This CDR3 spans 15 amino acids. CDR3 coding DNA: TGTGCCAGCAGCCCCGGGACTCTAGCCAAAAACATTCAGTACTTC. Encoded protein: CASSPGTLAKNIQYF.

The chain carries TRBV5-1 and TRBJ2-2; 10 nucleotides line up with TRBD1. The V gene's germline CDR1 is SGHRS and CDR2 YFSETQ. With 6 bases clipped from V and 0 bases from J, the junction kept 5 bases outside the gene matches. This CDR3 region has 16 residues. CDR3 protein: CASIAGTGANTGELFF. DNA of the CDR3: TGCGCCAGCATTGCCGGGACAGGGGCGAACACCGGGGAGCTGTTTTTT.

This chain connects TRBV18 to TRBJ2-1, with 12 bases lining up with TRBD2. CDR1 KGHSH and CDR2 LQKENI come from the germline V gene. Trimming removed 4 bases from V and 4 bases from J; junction bases left unmatched: 5. The CDR3 spans 16 residues. The CDR3 spells CASSRRLAGEYNEQFF. CDR3 DNA: TGTGCCAGCTCACGACGACTAGCGGGAGAATACAATGAGCAGTTCTTC.

The J gene is TRBJ2-2, the V gene TRBV11-2, with TRBD1 matching 9 bases. Losses at the gene ends were 5 bases for V and 1 base for J; bases not matched to a gene: 2. The CDR3 contains 15 residues. The V gene's germline CDR1 is SGHAT and CDR2 FQNNGV. CDR3 nucleotides: TGTGCCAGCAGCACGGGACAGGGGAACACCGGGGAGCTGTTTTTT. This sequence encodes CASSTGQGNTGELFF.

The gene calls are TRBV6-1 and TRBJ1-1; TRBD1 matches 8 bases. Germline V lookup: CDR1 MNHNS, CDR2 SASEGT. The CDR3 length is 15 residues. J lost 1 base, V lost 5 bases, and 6 bases had no gene match. The CDR3 here is CASSTDRGSNTEAFF. CDR3 nucleotide sequence: TGTGCCAGCAGTACTGACAGGGGATCGAACACTGAAGCTTTCTTT.

This sequence joins TRBV30 and TRBJ2-2; possibly TRBD1 for D (6 bases). In germline, CDR1 is GTSNPN, CDR2 SVGIG (reference sequence). Trimming left V 3 bases short and J 2 bases short, with 16 bases between. The length of the CDR3 is 16 residues. CDR3 in DNA: TGTGCCTGGAGGTACCGGGACACGGACAACACCGGGGAGCTGTTTTTT. Residues: CAWRYRDTDNTGELFF.

The chain recombines TRBV6-5 with TRBJ1-3; 8 positions agree with TRBD1. Trimming cost V 0 bases and J 5 bases; bases outside gene matches: 6. Per the germline V gene, CDR1 is MNHEY and CDR2 is SVGAGI. This CDR3 comprises 16 residues. The CDR3 DNA reads as TGTGCCAGCAGTTACTCCGGGCAGGGGGCTCGAAACACCATATATTTT. Its protein is CASSYSGQGARNTIYF.

This clone was seen only once. The V call is TRBV6-5, the J call TRBJ1-5; no firm D call. The CDR3 has 16 amino acids. With 0 bases removed from V and 6 bases from J, the gap between germline ends came to 15 bases. Looked up from germline, CDR1 is MNHEY and CDR2 is SVGAGI. Here the CDR3 DNA reads TGTGCCAGCAGTTACTCGATTCCCCCGCGCGGTCAGCCCCAGCATTTT. Translation gives CASSYSIPPRGQPQHF.

The V gene is TRBV29-1, the J gene TRBJ1-1; tentatively, D is TRBD1 (5 bases). Germline loops: CDR1 SQVTM, CDR2 ANQGSEA. The CDR3 is made up of 14 amino acids. V was cut by 5 bases and J by 1 base, with 14 bases left in between. CDR3 region: CSVSIGQGNTEAFF. Written as DNA, the CDR3 is TGCAGCGTTAGTATTGGTCAGGGGAACACTGAAGCTTTCTTT.

The CDR3 reads CASSPEGLAGYNEQFF. CDR3 bases: TGTGCCAGCAGCCCAGAGGGACTAGCGGGCTACAATGAGCAGTTCTTC. V and J are TRBV7-3 and TRBJ2-1; 12 nucleotides line up with TRBD2. Germline loops: CDR1 SGHTA, CDR2 FQGTGA. With V trimmed by 5 bases and J by 3 bases, 5 bases remained unmatched. There are 16 residues in the CDR3.

The V and J genes are TRBV5-1 and TRBJ2-1; weak D call: TRBD1 (5 bases). Trimming took 0 bases from V and 6 from J, leaving 10 bases between them. This CDR3 contains 14 residues. Germline loops: CDR1 SGHRS, CDR2 YFSETQ. DNA for the CDR3: TGCGCCAGCAGCTTGGAAGCAGGGCCCAATGAGCAGTTCTTC. It specifies CASSLEAGPNEQFF.

The rearrangement links TRBV5-1 to TRBJ2-7, with D maybe TRBD2 (6 bases). CDR1 is SGHRS and CDR2 is YFSETQ in the germline V gene. The CDR3 is 14 residues long. V lost 8 bases and J 3 bases, leaving 18 bases between the germline ends. The CDR3 spells CARSPGGRFYEQYF. CDR3 nucleotide sequence: TGCGCCAGATCTCCTGGTGGGAGGTTCTACGAGCAGTACTTC.

The chain employs TRBV27 and TRBJ1-5, with D possibly being TRBD1 (5 bases). Germline V gene data show CDR1 as MNHEY and CDR2 as SMNVEV (reference sequence). With 6 bases removed from V and 6 bases from J, the gap between germline ends came to 24 bases. This CDR3 has 17 residues. CDR3 amino acids: CASRPFGMGPLAQPQHF. CDR3 DNA sequence: TGTGCCAGCAGGCCCTTTGGGATGGGGCCACTGGCTCAGCCCCAGCATTTT.

The chain carries TRBV5-4 and TRBJ2-2, with 11 bases matching TRBD2. V trimming: 4 bases; J trimming: 6 bases; junction bases outside the gene matches: 5. Germline assignment: CDR1 SGHNT and CDR2 YYREEE (reference sequence). CDR3 size: 15 residues. In nucleotides, the CDR3 is TGTGCCAGCAGCGGACTAGCGGGTGGGGCCGGGGAGCTGTTTTTT. It specifies CASSGLAGGAGELFF. The complete variable domain, with remaining parts taken from reference TRBV5-4 and TRBJ2-2, reads ETGVTQSPTHLIKTRGQQVTLRCSSQSGHNTVSWYQQALGQGPQFIFQYYREEENGRGNFPPRFSGLQFPNYSSELNVNALELDDSALYLCASSGLAGGAGELFFGEGSRLTVL.

The V and J genes are TRBV28 and TRBJ2-3; TRBD1 aligns across 8 bases. The ends lost 6 bases at V and 4 bases at J; junction bases unmatched: 6. CDR1 MDHEN and CDR2 SYDVKM come from the germline V gene. This CDR3 comprises 14 residues. The CDR3 coding sequence is TGTGCCAGCAGGGGAGACAGGGGATCAGATACGCAGTATTTT. Translation: CASRGDRGSDTQYF. Full variable domain (remainder filled in from reference TRBV28 and TRBJ2-3): DVKVTQSSRYLVKRTGEKVFLECVQDMDHENMFWYRQDPGLGLRLIYFSYDVKMKEKGDIPEGYSVSREKKERFSLILESASTNQTSMYLCASRGDRGSDTQYFGPGTRLTVL.